One and the same sample provided the 32 T cell receptor beta chains below, sequenced in a study of blood T cell repertoires in COVID-19. The protocol was immunoSEQ multiplex PCR, while the TCRdb copy is restricted to in-frame clones and leaves out a portion. The sample records about 150,000 clones, roughly 74% being singletons. The material sequenced was peripheral blood. Receptor source: a woman over 75 with acute or convalescent COVID-19.

The chain combines TRBV10-1 with TRBJ1-1, with 7 positions matching TRBD1. The CDR3 covers 13 residues. Germline-derived CDR1 and CDR2 are WNHNN and SYGVQD (reference sequence). The junction had 4 bases not matched to a gene; V was cut back by 8 bases and J by 1 base. The CDR3 region is CASSGQQNTEAFF. The CDR3 DNA follows: TGCGCCAGCTCGGGACAGCAGAACACTGAAGCTTTCTTT.

The chain employs TRBV3-1 (or the pseudogene TRBV3-2) and TRBJ1-1, with a weak D call TRBD1 (6 bases). In germline, CDR1 is LGHDT, CDR2 YNNKEL (reference sequence). The V end was cut by 0 bases, the J end by 1 base, with 12 bases between. CDR3 length: 16 amino acids. CDR3 bases: TGTGCCAGCAGCCAAGATTTAGGGGGTTGGAACACTGAAGCTTTCTTT. Translating it yields CASSQDLGGWNTEAFF.

The rearrangement uses TRBV4-1 and TRBJ2-7, with TRBD1 matching 9 bases. Per the germline V gene, CDR1 is MGHRA and CDR2 is YSYEKL. After removal of 1 base from V and 7 bases from J, the junction contained 11 bases not matched to a gene. The CDR3 totals 16 residues. The CDR3 DNA is TGCGCCAGCAGCCAAGGTTCCGGACAGGGGTCTCGGGAGCAGTACTTC. This gives the protein CASSQGSGQGSREQYF.

The genes are TRBV18 and TRBJ2-1; 16 bases fit TRBD2. CDR1 KGHSH and CDR2 LQKENI come from the germline V gene. V dropped 6 bases and J dropped 7; count of bases not matched to a gene: 6. The CDR3 is 16 amino acids. CDR3 DNA: TGTGCCAGCTCGGGGACTAGCGGGAGGGCCACAAATGAGCAGTTCTTC. Encoded protein: CASSGTSGRATNEQFF.

The J gene is TRBJ2-5, the V gene TRBV7-3, with D possibly TRBD1 on 5 matching bases. The V gene lost 4 bases and the J gene lost 5 bases, with 17 bases spanning the gap. The CDR3 is 15 residues long. Germline V CDR1 and CDR2: SGHTA, FQGTGA. Written as DNA, the CDR3 is TGTGCCAGCAGCTCCGTTGGGGCAACCGGGGAGACCCAGTACTTC. Translating it yields CASSSVGATGETQYF.

V usage is TRBV6-5 and J usage is TRBJ2-1, with 10 bases that match TRBD1. The CDR3 length is 14 residues. The germline V gene encodes CDR1 MNHEY and CDR2 SVGAGI. V was clipped by 5 bases and J by 11 bases; unmatched bases: 9. CDR3 bases: TGTGCCAGCAGTACCCCCGGGACAGGGGACCAGCAGTTCTTC. Its protein product is CASSTPGTGDQQFF.

This rearrangement joins TRBV5-1 to TRBJ2-1; D unresolved. Deletions cut 4 bases from V and 6 bases from J, with 14 bases between. The CDR3 loop spans 14 amino acids. From germline, CDR1 is SGHRS and CDR2 YFSETQ. CDR3 amino acids: CASSRGTGINEQFF. CDR3 nucleotides: TGCGCCAGCAGCCGAGGTACGGGTATCAATGAGCAGTTCTTC. Combining the CDR3 with reference TRBV5-1 and TRBJ2-1 gives the whole variable domain KAGVTQTPRYLIKTRGQQVTLSCSPISGHRSVSWYQQTPGQGLQFLFEYFSETQRNKGNFPGRFSGRQFSNSRSEMNVSTLELGDSALYLCASSRGTGINEQFFGPGTRLTVL.

A few counts support this clone. The chain has TRBV11-2 and TRBJ1-6; 10 nucleotides align to TRBD1. Losses at the gene ends were 4 bases for V and 7 bases for J; bases not matched to a gene: 4. Germline assignment: CDR1 SGHAT and CDR2 FQNNGV. The CDR3 has 15 residues. In nucleotides, the CDR3 is TGTGCCAGCAGCTCCGGGACAGGGGAGAATTCACCCCTCCACTTT. Its translation is CASSSGTGENSPLHF.

The chain has TRBV6-6 and TRBJ2-1; 7 bases line up with TRBD2. The V gene's germline CDR1 is MNHNY and CDR2 SVGAGI (reference sequence). After removal of 5 bases from V and 6 bases from J, the junction contained 10 bases not matched to a gene. CDR3 length: 15 amino acids. The CDR3 spells CASSPVVGRGNEQFF. The CDR3, as DNA: TGTGCCAGCAGTCCGGTGGTAGGGAGGGGCAATGAGCAGTTCTTC.

The CDR3 DNA follows: TGTGCCAGCAGTCAACTAGCGACAATTGGCAATGAGCAGTTCTTC. This encodes CASSQLATIGNEQFF. The rearrangement joins TRBV6-4 to TRBJ2-1, with 7 bases lining up with TRBD2. Looked up from germline, CDR1 is MRHNA and CDR2 is SNTAGT. This CDR3 region has 15 residues. Trimming removed 5 bases from V and 6 bases from J; junction bases left unmatched: 10.

The chain links TRBV18 to TRBJ2-3; the match to TRBD2 covers 12 bases. The germline gives CDR1 KGHSH, CDR2 LQKENI. V shed 8 bases and J 2 bases; nucleotides not matched to a gene: 5. The CDR3 contains 15 residues. In DNA form, the CDR3 reads TGTGCCAGCCGCGGACTAGCGGGAATCACAGATACGCAGTATTTT. This codes for CASRGLAGITDTQYF.

V is TRBV14 and J is TRBJ2-5, with D tentatively TRBD1 (6 bases). The length of the CDR3 is 15 residues. Germline lookup yields CDR1 SGHDN and CDR2 FVKESK. Trimming shortened V by 3 bases and J by 5 bases, and 16 bases separated the two germline ends. The CDR3 coding sequence is TGTGCCAGCAGCCAGCTGACAGGACCCGGGGAGACCCAGTACTTC. Translated, it gives CASSQLTGPGETQYF.

The chain's CDR3 is CASSLGREGEQFF. DNA for the CDR3: TGTGCCAGCAGTTTGGGGCGGGAGGGTGAGCAGTTCTTC. The V and J genes are TRBV27 and TRBJ2-1; 9 bases line up with TRBD2. Trimming took 3 bases from V and 9 from J; bases not matched to a gene: 3. The CDR3 covers 13 residues. CDR1 and CDR2 (germline): MNHEY, SMNVEV (reference sequence).

The rearrangement joins TRBV2 to TRBJ2-5; 7 bases align to TRBD2. V shed 5 bases, J shed 5 bases, and the junction held 14 bases outside the gene matches. Germline-derived CDR1 and CDR2 are SNHLY and FYNNEI. This CDR3 has 16 residues. The CDR3 DNA follows: TGTGCCAGCAGTTCTCCCACTAGCCGGCGGGGGGAGACCCAGTACTTC. Translation gives CASSSPTSRRGETQYF.

The rearrangement uses TRBV3-1 (or the pseudogene TRBV3-2) and TRBJ1-1; 8 nucleotides align to TRBD1. Germline V gives CDR1 LGHDT, CDR2 YNNKEL (reference sequence). This CDR3 is 15 amino acids long. J was trimmed by 1 base and V by 2 bases; bases with no gene match: 3. The CDR3 loop is CASSQTGQGNTEAFF. In DNA, the CDR3 is TGTGCCAGCAGCCAAACCGGACAGGGGAACACTGAAGCTTTCTTT.

The chain carries TRBV11-2 and TRBJ2-7, with 16 bases lining up with TRBD2. The V gene's germline CDR1 is SGHAT and CDR2 FQNNGV. J was trimmed by 0 bases and V by 5 bases; bases with no gene match: 7. The CDR3 has 18 residues. The CDR3 DNA is TGTGCCAGCAGCCCGGGACTAGCGGGAGGGATGAGCTCCTACGAGCAGTACTTC. Protein product: CASSPGLAGGMSSYEQYF.

This clone has only one observation. The chain combines TRBV19 with TRBJ1-5, with D perhaps TRBD1 (5 bases). This CDR3 comprises 15 residues. The germline V and J ends were trimmed by 3 bases and 2 bases, with 11 bases remaining between them. Germline V gives CDR1 LNHDA, CDR2 SQIVND (reference sequence). The CDR3 protein is CASSMGGTGNQPQHF. The CDR3, as DNA: TGTGCCAGTAGTATGGGGGGAACGGGCAATCAGCCCCAGCATTTT.

The rearrangement joins TRBV14 to TRBJ1-2; D remains unclear. CDR3 size: 14 residues. V shed 1 base and J shed 4 bases, with 10 bases lying between them. Germline V gene sequence: CDR1 SGHDN, CDR2 FVKESK. CDR3 nucleotide sequence: TGTGCCAGCAGCCAAGCGAGGAGCCCCTATGGCTACACCTTC. This encodes CASSQARSPYGYTF.

The J gene is TRBJ2-7, the V gene TRBV5-1, with 8 bases fitting TRBD1. Germline V lookup: CDR1 SGHRS, CDR2 YFSETQ. This CDR3 region has 15 residues. V trimming: 4 bases; J trimming: 0 bases; junction bases outside the gene matches: 6. CDR3: CASSGLGQGSYEQYF. CDR3 in DNA: TGCGCCAGCAGCGGTCTCGGACAGGGCTCCTACGAGCAGTACTTC.

This sequence joins TRBV20-1 and TRBJ1-2, with D tentatively TRBD1 (6 bases). CDR1 is DFQATT and CDR2 is SNEGSKA in the germline V gene (reference sequence). Trimming took 3 bases from V and 3 from J, leaving 14 bases between them. The CDR3 length is 14 residues. The CDR3 is CSASRGFSDYGYTF. The DNA of the CDR3 is TGCAGTGCTAGTAGGGGGTTCAGTGACTATGGCTACACCTTC.

This clone was seen a few times. The CDR3 nucleotides are TGTGCCAGCTCAGAGCTCGATAACACTGAAGCTTTCTTT. Translation: CASSELDNTEAFF. The V and J genes are TRBV18 and TRBJ1-1, with D uncertain. Germline assignment: CDR1 KGHSH and CDR2 LQKENI. The V end was cut by 5 bases, the J end by 2 bases, with 9 bases between. The CDR3 spans 13 residues.

The rearrangement links TRBV12-2 to TRBJ2-7; the table's D call of TRBD2 was not tested on the DNA. TRBV12-2 is a pseudogene. The CDR3 extends over 15 amino acids. This CDR3 reads CASRSSGITFYEQYF. The CDR3 DNA reads as TGTGCAAGTCGCTCTTCCGGGATTACCTTCTACGAGCAGTACTTC.

This clone was seen just once. This rearrangement joins TRBV6-4 to TRBJ1-1; the D gene is possibly TRBD1 (6 bases). V was clipped by 6 bases and J by 1 base, with 15 bases between them. CDR3 length: 15 amino acids. In germline, CDR1 is MRHNA, CDR2 SNTAGT. CDR3 loop: CASRPSQGKNTEAFF. The CDR3 DNA is TGTGCCAGCAGACCCTCACAGGGAAAGAACACTGAAGCTTTCTTT.

The chain links TRBV18 to TRBJ1-2, with 8 bases aligning to TRBD1. Germline CDR1 reads KGHSH; CDR2 reads LQKENI. The CDR3 consists of 15 residues. J was trimmed by 1 base and V by 3 bases; bases with no gene match: 4. CDR3 loop: CASSPGQGDNYGYTF. In nucleotides, the CDR3 is TGTGCCAGCTCACCTGGACAGGGCGATAACTATGGCTACACCTTC.

This clone was seen a single time. The chain recombines TRBV4-1 with TRBJ1-2; D not resolved. This CDR3 region has 15 residues. The V and J ends lost 0 bases and 4 bases respectively, with 12 bases between them. Per the germline V gene, CDR1 is MGHRA and CDR2 is YSYEKL. CDR3 loop: CASSQDPAGSYGYTF. CDR3 in DNA: TGCGCCAGCAGCCAAGATCCCGCGGGCTCCTATGGCTACACCTTC.

The CDR3 here is CASSGEGRTPLHF. The CDR3 nucleotides are TGTGCCAGCAGTGGGGAGGGTAGGACACCCCTCCACTTT. The rearrangement uses TRBV2 and TRBJ1-6; D is ambiguous. The CDR3 runs to 13 residues. Germline loops: CDR1 SNHLY, CDR2 FYNNEI. V was clipped by 4 bases and J by 11 bases, with 12 bases between them.

This chain links TRBV7-2 with TRBJ2-1; D remains ambiguous. The CDR3 contains 14 residues. Trimming took 4 bases from V and 7 from J, leaving 14 bases between them. Germline CDR1 reads SGHTA; CDR2 reads FQGNSA. The CDR3 region is CASSSQPGVNEQFF. CDR3 nucleotides: TGTGCCAGCAGCTCGCAGCCGGGTGTGAATGAGCAGTTCTTC. The variable domain in full, with the rest retrieved from reference TRBV7-2 and TRBJ2-1, is GAGVSQSPSNKVTEKGKDVELRCDPISGHTALYWYRQSLGQGLEFLIYFQGNSAPDKSGLPSDRFSAERTGGSVSTLTIQRTQQEDSAVYLCASSSQPGVNEQFFGPGTRLTVL.

The count of this clone is one. J is TRBJ1-1 and V is TRBV7-8; D is perhaps TRBD1 (6 bases). This CDR3 spans 14 amino acids. The germline V and J ends were trimmed by 5 bases and 0 bases, with 10 bases remaining between them. Germline CDR1 reads SGHVS; CDR2 reads FQNEAQ. CDR3 DNA: TGTGCCAGCAGCCCAACAGGGCTGAACACTGAAGCTTTCTTT. Its translation: CASSPTGLNTEAFF.

The CDR3 nucleotides read TGTGCCAGCCTCAGGGGACTAGCGGTCACAGATACGCAGTATTTT. It codes for CASLRGLAVTDTQYF. This chain uses TRBV7-9 with TRBJ2-3; 11 nucleotides align to TRBD2. J lost 2 bases, V lost 8 bases, and 6 bases had no gene match. The CDR3 is made up of 15 amino acids. CDR1 is SEHNR and CDR2 is FQNEAQ in the germline V gene (reference sequence).

This clone has only a few counts. The CDR3 sequence is CASSRRGAGQPQHF. The CDR3 DNA follows: TGTGCCAGCTCACGGCGGGGGGCAGGACAGCCCCAGCATTTT. This sequence joins TRBV18 and TRBJ1-5, with D possibly TRBD1 on 6 matching bases. CDR1 is KGHSH, CDR2 LQKENI, per germline. Trimming stripped 4 bases from V and 7 bases from J, with 14 bases between. CDR3 length: 14 residues.

J is TRBJ1-2 and V is TRBV28; D remains unclear. The CDR3 length is 14 residues. The V gene's germline CDR1 is MDHEN and CDR2 SYDVKM. V shed 1 base and J shed 6 bases, with 12 bases lying between them. CDR3 in amino acids: CASSLLIAGHGYTF. The CDR3 DNA follows: TGTGCCAGCAGTTTATTGATTGCAGGCCATGGCTACACCTTC.

This clone was recorded a few times. The chain recombines TRBV19 with TRBJ1-5; 7 nucleotides line up with TRBD1. Germline values: CDR1 LNHDA, CDR2 SQIVND (reference sequence). This CDR3 comprises 15 residues. The V gene end was trimmed by 5 bases and the J gene end by 3 bases; junction bases not matched to a gene: 7. CDR3 sequence reads: CASSPTGRYNQPQHF. The CDR3 DNA is TGTGCCAGTAGTCCGACAGGGAGATACAATCAGCCCCAGCATTTT.